This T cell receptor beta chain was captured by sequencing in a study of CD8 T cells in ankylosing spondylitis. About this clonotype: Its antigen is not known.

Germline CDR1 is GTSNPN and CDR2 is SVGIG (reference sequence). Trimming took off 7 bases at V and 7 bases at J, with 13 bases between the two ends. CDR3 size: 11 residues. Quantitative 5'-RACE was performed with molecular barcodes, and it yielded the TCR beta libraries. TCRdb itself ran the 5' RACE reads through MiXCR, one entry per CDR3 protein. The table has 700,000 to 850,000 distinct CDR3 sequences, 10% to 15% seen once. The study, taken as a whole, reports: Clones linked to disease were reported to show significant enrichment in matched ankylosing spondylitis synovial fluid. It appeared that ankylosing spondylitis blood was characterized by a TCR beta motif of about 8 highly homologous variants. Reactive arthritis synovial fluid and blood were previously reported to contain some motif variants. Disease-linked clones, CD8+, were relatively rare in peripheral blood.

The chain carries TRBV30 and TRBJ1-1; D perhaps matches TRBD1 (5 bases). This sequence was found in a male donor with ankylosing spondylitis. Sample: blood, either unsorted or a sorted T cell fraction (not recorded which). The CDR3 loop is CAFSRVGEAFF. The CDR3 DNA reads TGTGCCTTTTCCAGGGTTGGTGAAGCTTTCTTT.